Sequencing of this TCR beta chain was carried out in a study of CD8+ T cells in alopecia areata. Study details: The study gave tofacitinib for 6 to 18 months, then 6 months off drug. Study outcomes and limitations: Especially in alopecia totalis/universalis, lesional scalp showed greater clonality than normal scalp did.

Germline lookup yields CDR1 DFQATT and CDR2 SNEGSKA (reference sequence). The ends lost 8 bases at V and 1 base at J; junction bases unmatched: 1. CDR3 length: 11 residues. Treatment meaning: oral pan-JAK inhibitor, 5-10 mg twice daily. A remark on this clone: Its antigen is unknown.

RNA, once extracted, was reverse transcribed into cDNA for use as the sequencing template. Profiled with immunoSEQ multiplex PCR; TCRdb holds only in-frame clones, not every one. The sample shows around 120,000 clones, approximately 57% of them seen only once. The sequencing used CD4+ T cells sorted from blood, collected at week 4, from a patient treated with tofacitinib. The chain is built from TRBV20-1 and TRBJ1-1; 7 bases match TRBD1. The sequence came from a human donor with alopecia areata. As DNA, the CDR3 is TGCAGTCGACAGGGGAACACTGAAGCTTTCTTT. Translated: CSRQGNTEAFF.